Below, 20 T cell receptor beta chains from the same sample are listed, as sequenced in a study of cytomegalovirus exposure and HLA in healthy donors. A multiplex PCR was run with 60 Vbeta primers and 13 Jbeta primers. Profiled with immunoSEQ multiplex PCR; TCRdb holds only in-frame clones, not every one. The table records 55,000 to 75,000 clones, about 75% of them present only once. The sample taken for sequencing was PBMCs. All receptors come from a woman in her 30s in good health and CMV-seropositive.

This clone has only one observation. This chain uses TRBV29-1 with TRBJ2-5; D gene ambiguous. CDR1 SQVTM and CDR2 ANQGSEA come from the germline V gene. The ends were cut back, 1 base at V and 2 bases at J, with 5 bases in the middle. This CDR3 spans 12 amino acids. CDR3 amino acids: CSVEVNQETQYF. The CDR3 nucleotides are TGCAGCGTTGAAGTAAATCAAGAGACCCAGTACTTC.

V is TRBV7-6 and J is TRBJ2-7; 9 bases match TRBD2. The CDR3 is 14 amino acids. The junction had 9 bases not matched to a gene; V was cut back by 5 bases and J by 7 bases. The germline V gene encodes CDR1 SGHVS and CDR2 FNYEAQ. Here the CDR3 DNA reads TGTGCCAGCAGCCCTTTGGCGGGAGGGAGAGAGCAGTACTTC. Protein product: CASSPLAGGREQYF.

The rearrangement links TRBV29-1 to TRBJ1-2; 7 bases map to TRBD1. The CDR3 is 13 residues long. Per the germline V gene, CDR1 is SQVTM and CDR2 is ANQGSEA. V lost 2 bases, J lost 8 bases, and 8 bases stayed unmatched. Here the CDR3 reads CSVESPGGRGYTF. CDR3 sequence (DNA): TGCAGCGTTGAATCCCCAGGGGGACGAGGCTACACCTTC.

The genes are TRBV9 and TRBJ2-3, with 7 nucleotides matching TRBD1. Germline V CDR1 and CDR2: SGDLS, YYNGEE. The CDR3 runs 15 residues. With V trimmed by 4 bases and J by 6 bases, 11 bases remained unmatched. CDR3 loop: CASSPYQDRRDTQYF. CDR3 bases: TGTGCCAGCAGCCCGTATCAGGACAGGCGGGATACGCAGTATTTT.

This CDR3 is CATAKGDGYGYTF. The CDR3 DNA reads as TGTGCCACCGCTAAGGGAGACGGCTATGGCTACACCTTC. This sequence joins TRBV27 and TRBJ1-2; D not resolved. V lost 10 bases and J 4 bases, leaving 16 bases between the germline ends. The CDR3 extends over 13 amino acids. From germline, CDR1 is MNHEY and CDR2 SMNVEV (reference sequence).

The chain employs TRBV7-2 and TRBJ1-6; unclear D gene. This CDR3 comprises 13 residues. CDR1 is SGHTA and CDR2 is FQGNSA in the germline V gene. V was trimmed by 7 bases and J by 7 bases, leaving 11 bases between them. CDR3 DNA sequence: TGTGCCAGCACGGGTCTTCTCAATTCACCCCTCCACTTT. It translates to CASTGLLNSPLHF.

The chain has TRBV7-2 and TRBJ1-1; 9 bases map to TRBD1. The J segment lost 5 bases and the V segment lost 4 bases, leaving 8 bases of the junction unmatched. Germline V gene lookup returns CDR1 SGHTA and CDR2 FQGNSA. CDR3 length: 15 amino acids. The CDR3 loop reads CASSYPGQGRTEAFF. CDR3 sequence (DNA): TGTGCCAGCAGCTATCCGGGACAGGGTAGGACTGAAGCTTTCTTT.

The chain combines TRBV18 with TRBJ1-1, with TRBD1 matching 8 bases. Germline loops: CDR1 KGHSH, CDR2 LQKENI. CDR3 length: 15 residues. V lost 2 bases, J lost 1 base, and 3 bases stayed unmatched. The CDR3 sequence: CASSPAGQGNTEAFF. CDR3 in DNA: TGTGCCAGCTCACCAGCAGGACAGGGGAACACTGAAGCTTTCTTT.

In DNA, the CDR3 is TGCGCCAGCAGCCGGGACAGGGCCGGAAACACCATATATTTT. Protein product: CASSRDRAGNTIYF. The chain has TRBV5-1 and TRBJ1-3, with 9 bases aligning to TRBD1. Germline-derived CDR1 and CDR2 are SGHRS and YFSETQ. The CDR3 runs 14 residues. V trimming: 4 bases; J trimming: 4 bases; junction bases outside the gene matches: 3.

The chain employs TRBV11-2 and TRBJ2-7, with 12 positions matching TRBD2. This CDR3 has 17 residues. CDR1 and CDR2 (germline): SGHAT, FQNNGV. V lost 4 bases and J lost 3; bases outside the gene matches: 10. As DNA, the CDR3 is TGTGCCAGCAGCTCCCCCCCTCTAGCGGGAGGGTTCTACGAGCAGTACTTC. It translates to CASSSPPLAGGFYEQYF.

The chain uses TRBV20-1 and TRBJ1-2; no definite D call. Germline assignment: CDR1 DFQATT and CDR2 SNEGSKA (reference sequence). The V gene lost 3 bases and the J gene lost 5 bases, with 4 bases spanning the gap. The CDR3 loop spans 10 amino acids. This CDR3 is CSASLYGYTF. CDR3 nucleotides: TGCAGTGCTAGCTTATATGGCTACACCTTC.

The rearrangement links TRBV18 to TRBJ1-1; 7 bases line up with TRBD1. With V trimmed by 2 bases and J by 7 bases, 7 bases remained unmatched. CDR3 length: 14 residues. The germline V gene encodes CDR1 KGHSH and CDR2 LQKENI. The CDR3 DNA sequence: TGTGCCAGCTCACCATCCACAGGGGTCCGTGAAGCTTTCTTT. Translated: CASSPSTGVREAFF.

The chain links TRBV7-3 to TRBJ2-5, with 8 bases fitting TRBD1. Germline V gene sequence: CDR1 SGHTA, CDR2 FQGTGA. This CDR3 comprises 15 residues. The trim removed 5 bases at V and 3 bases at J, leaving 8 bases unmatched. In nucleotides, the CDR3 is TGTGCCAGCAGCAACCCGGGACAGGCGGAAGAGACCCAGTACTTC. It specifies CASSNPGQAEETQYF.

This sequence joins TRBV28 and TRBJ2-4; 9 bases map to TRBD1. After removal of 5 bases from V and 6 bases from J, the junction contained 11 bases not matched to a gene. In germline, CDR1 is MDHEN, CDR2 SYDVKM. There are 16 residues in the CDR3. CDR3 in DNA: TGTGCCAGCAGTCCACAGGGGGCCGGGAGCGTAAACATTCAGTACTTC. This encodes CASSPQGAGSVNIQYF.

This clone has a handful of counts. The chain joins TRBV5-6 to TRBJ1-1; 8 positions agree with TRBD1. CDR3 length equals 16 residues. V gave up 4 bases and J gave up 0 bases; unmatched junction bases: 8. CDR1 is SGHDT, CDR2 YYEEEE, per germline. In DNA, the CDR3 is TGTGCCAGCAGCCCCGGGACAGGACGCGTGAACACTGAAGCTTTCTTT. Its translation: CASSPGTGRVNTEAFF. Full variable domain (missing parts from reference TRBV5-6 and TRBJ1-1): DAGVTQSPTHLIKTRGQQVTLRCSPKSGHDTVSWYQQALGQGPQFIFQYYEEEERQRGNFPDRFSGHQFPNYSSELNVNALLLGDSALYLCASSPGTGRVNTEAFFGQGTRLTVV.

This clone occurred a few times. J is TRBJ2-7 and V is TRBV29-1; 7 bases agree with TRBD2. V lost 5 bases, J lost 3 bases, and 1 base stayed unmatched. The CDR3 is made up of 11 amino acids. The germline V gene has CDR1 SQVTM and CDR2 ANQGSEA. The CDR3: CSVQRDYEQYF. The DNA for the CDR3 is TGCAGCGTTCAGCGGGACTACGAGCAGTACTTC.

The genes are TRBV7-2 and TRBJ2-5; 11 nucleotides match TRBD2. The CDR3 totals 14 residues. Germline V gives CDR1 SGHTA, CDR2 FQGNSA. Trimming removed 3 bases from V and 6 bases from J; junction bases left unmatched: 3. CDR3 sequence (DNA): TGTGCCAGCAGCTTGACTAGCGGGACGAAGACCCAGTACTTC. Translating it yields CASSLTSGTKTQYF.

This clone was detected once. The V call is TRBV7-2, the J call TRBJ2-7, with 10 bases identical to TRBD1. The germline V gene encodes CDR1 SGHTA and CDR2 FQGNSA. Losses at the gene ends were 3 bases for V and 4 bases for J; bases not matched to a gene: 6. This CDR3 is 15 amino acids long. The CDR3 loop reads CASSLTGGNVYEQYF. The CDR3 bases are TGTGCCAGCAGCTTGACAGGGGGCAACGTTTACGAGCAGTACTTC.

The CDR3 bases are TGTGCCAGCAGCCTCCCCTCTAGCGGGAGGGCCTGGAATGAGCAGTTCTTC. Protein sequence: CASSLPSSGRAWNEQFF. The V and J genes are TRBV13 and TRBJ2-1; 12 nucleotides agree with TRBD2. J gave up 7 bases and V 5 bases, and 12 bases lay outside the gene matches. From germline, CDR1 is PRHDT and CDR2 FYEKMQ (reference sequence). This CDR3 has 17 amino acids. The full variable domain, in which reference TRBV13 and TRBJ2-1 provide the parts outside the CDR3, is AAGVIQSPRHLIKEKRETATLKCYPIPRHDTVYWYQQGPGQDPQFLISFYEKMQSDKGSIPDRFSAQQFSDYHSELNMSSLELGDSALYFCASSLPSSGRAWNEQFFGPGTRLTVL.

J is TRBJ1-1 and V is TRBV7-8; TRBD1 might be the D (6 bases). The V end lost 5 bases, the J end lost 4 bases, and 14 bases lay between the germline ends. From germline, CDR1 is SGHVS and CDR2 FQNEAQ. The CDR3 has 14 amino acids. CDR3 in amino acids: CASSARGGSTEAFF. CDR3 sequence (DNA): TGTGCCAGCAGCGCTAGAGGGGGAAGCACTGAAGCTTTCTTT.